The 25 T cell receptor beta chains below were found in one sample sequenced in a study of Ad26.COV2.S vaccination and SARS-CoV-2 variants (dated by TCRdb to the early 2020s). The library was produced with the immunoSEQ multiplex PCR assay. This is the immuneACCESS table as TCRdb keeps it, with only in-frame sequences that have V and J called. A part of the clones is gone; compared with another copy, unresolved V genes explain less than half, and the rest is unexplained. In this sample the table shows some 340,000 clones, around four fifths of which occur a single time. The top ten hold approximately 2.1% of the sample. Read against the paper, the sample's treatment or condition label means: roughly 18 received Ad26.COV2.S at low or high dose, single or two shots; five or six received placebo; per-sample allocation not given. Repertoires of vaccine and placebo recipients were sequenced from samples collected on day 63 after the first injection.

The specimen comprised peripheral blood, sampled in a trial of Ad26.COV2.S vaccine versus placebo. These receptors originate from a person between 18 and 65 years old who received the Ad26.COV2.S COVID-19 vaccine or a placebo.

To note about this clone: At the DNA level, this CDR3 is encoded by other sequences in the same sample as well. The V gene is TRBV15, the J gene TRBJ1-6; D is possibly TRBD1 (6 bases). The CDR3 has 15 residues. CDR1 LNHNV and CDR2 YYDKDF come from the germline V gene (reference sequence). V was pared by 0 bases and J by 4 bases, with 7 bases between. The CDR3 DNA sequence: TGTGCCACCAGCAGAGACGGACAGTATAATTCACCCCTCCACTTT. As protein: CATSRDGQYNSPLHF.

V usage is TRBV3-1 (or the pseudogene TRBV3-2) and J usage is TRBJ1-6; possible D gene TRBD1, 6 bases. Deletions cut 4 bases from V and 8 bases from J, with 15 bases between. This CDR3 has 15 residues. CDR1 is LGHDT, CDR2 YNNKEL, per germline (reference sequence). CDR3 in DNA: TGTGCCAGCAGCCCATCGGGACATATCGATTCACCCCTCCACTTT. As protein: CASSPSGHIDSPLHF.

A few counts support this clone. J is TRBJ2-7 and V is TRBV2; TRBD1 aligns across 8 bases. Germline assignment: CDR1 SNHLY and CDR2 FYNNEI. The CDR3 consists of 14 residues. V shed 3 bases, J shed 6 bases, and the junction held 7 bases outside the gene matches. CDR3 nucleotides: TGTGCCAGCAGTGATCGGACAGGGTATCGCGAGCAGTACTTC. Its translation: CASSDRTGYREQYF.

The gene calls are TRBV24-1 and TRBJ2-3, with TRBD2 identical over 9 bases. The CDR3 is 16 residues long. The trim removed 5 bases at V and 3 bases at J, leaving 8 bases unmatched. CDR1 is KGHDR, CDR2 SFDVKD, per germline. CDR3 in amino acids: CATSAVAGVSTDTQYF. As DNA, the CDR3 is TGTGCCACCAGTGCCGTAGCGGGGGTTAGTACAGATACGCAGTATTTT.

The chain links TRBV29-1 to TRBJ2-3, with D perhaps given as TRBD1 or TRBD2 (5 bases each). The CDR3 sequence is 15 residues long. Trimming shortened V by 5 bases and J by 2 bases, and 17 bases separated the two germline ends. Looked up from germline, CDR1 is SQVTM and CDR2 is ANQGSEA. The CDR3 sequence is CSVTPGTDSTDTQYF. The CDR3 coding sequence is TGCAGCGTTACCCCCGGGACGGATTCCACAGATACGCAGTATTTT.

V gene TRBV11-1 combines with J gene TRBJ2-1; no firm D call. Trimming took 0 bases from V and 4 from J, leaving 7 bases between them. Germline V gene sequence: CDR1 SGHAT, CDR2 FQDESV (reference sequence). The CDR3 is 14 amino acids. The CDR3 region is CASSLAWGYNEQFF. In DNA, the CDR3 is TGTGCCAGCAGCTTAGCTTGGGGTTACAATGAGCAGTTCTTC.

This chain connects TRBV28 to TRBJ1-1; a possible D gene is TRBD1 (5 bases). The V end lost 2 bases, the J end lost 10 bases, and 17 bases lay between the germline ends. This CDR3 is 14 amino acids long. Per the germline V gene, CDR1 is MDHEN and CDR2 is SYDVKM. The CDR3 nucleotides are TGTGCCAGCAGTTTAGATGCAGGGTCGGGTAGAGCTTTCTTT. Translation: CASSLDAGSGRAFF. Using reference TRBV28 and TRBJ1-1 for the parts outside the CDR3, the full variable domain is DVKVTQSSRYLVKRTGEKVFLECVQDMDHENMFWYRQDPGLGLRLIYFSYDVKMKEKGDIPEGYSVSREKKERFSLILESASTNQTSMYLCASSLDAGSGRAFFGQGTRLTVV.

This clone has just one count. The chain has TRBV28 and TRBJ1-1; TRBD1 aligns across 9 bases. The J segment lost 0 bases and the V segment lost 6 bases, leaving 5 bases of the junction unmatched. In germline, CDR1 is MDHEN, CDR2 SYDVKM. CDR3 length equals 15 residues. The CDR3 here is CASRTGTGLNTEAFF. The CDR3, as DNA: TGTGCCAGCAGGACCGGGACAGGGCTGAACACTGAAGCTTTCTTT.

The V gene is TRBV3-1 (or the pseudogene TRBV3-2), the J gene TRBJ1-2, with D perhaps TRBD1 (5 bases). Trimming left V 2 bases short and J 5 bases short, with 12 bases between. This CDR3 has 14 residues. The germline CDR1 and CDR2 sequences are LGHDT and YNNKEL (reference sequence). The DNA for the CDR3 is TGTGCCAGCAGCCAACACAGGCCGCTATATGGCTACACCTTC. Its translation is CASSQHRPLYGYTF.

V gene TRBV19 combines with J gene TRBJ2-5, with a possible D match to TRBD1 (6 bases). The CDR3 contains 13 residues. V lost 4 bases and J 4 bases, leaving 10 bases between the germline ends. Germline loops: CDR1 LNHDA, CDR2 SQIVND (reference sequence). In DNA, the CDR3 is TGTGCCAGTAGTACACAGGGATTAGAGACCCAGTACTTC. This encodes CASSTQGLETQYF.

The V gene is TRBV7-9, the J gene TRBJ2-1, with D unresolved. Germline CDR1 and CDR2: SEHNR and FQNEAQ (reference sequence). The V gene lost 5 bases and the J gene lost 8 bases, with 16 bases spanning the gap. There are 14 residues in the CDR3. The CDR3 DNA is TGTGCCAGCAGCGGCGCAGGTCCCAGCGATGAGCAGTTCTTC. Amino acids: CASSGAGPSDEQFF.

The rearrangement joins TRBV3-1 (or the pseudogene TRBV3-2) to TRBJ2-7; 8 bases align to TRBD2. Unmatched junction bases numbered 4, after V lost 0 bases and J lost 3 bases. Looked up from germline, CDR1 is LGHDT and CDR2 is YNNKEL (reference sequence). The CDR3 has 15 residues. As DNA, the CDR3 is TGTGCCAGCAGCCAAGATAGCGGGGCCTTCTACGAGCAGTACTTC. It specifies CASSQDSGAFYEQYF.

The chain uses TRBV29-1 and TRBJ1-2; a weak D match, TRBD1 (5 bases). The CDR3 is made up of 13 amino acids. The V and J ends lost 0 bases and 3 bases respectively, with 8 bases between them. Per the germline V gene, CDR1 is SQVTM and CDR2 is ANQGSEA. In DNA, the CDR3 is TGCAGCGTTGAAGACGAACAGGACTATGGCTACACCTTC. Translation gives CSVEDEQDYGYTF. Drawing the rest from reference TRBV29-1 and TRBJ1-2, the complete variable domain is SAVISQKPSRDICQRGTSLTIQCQVDSQVTMMFWYRQQPGQSLTLIATANQGSEATYESGFVIDKFPISRPNLTFSTLTVSNMSPEDSSIYLCSVEDEQDYGYTFGSGTRLTVV.

In nucleotides, the CDR3 is TGTGCCAGCAGTTACTCGTTCGAATACAATGAGCAGTTCTTC. Translation: CASSYSFEYNEQFF. The chain combines TRBV6-6 with TRBJ2-1; D is unclear. Trimming took 0 bases from V and 4 from J, leaving 7 bases between them. The CDR3 is 14 residues long. Per germline, CDR1 MNHNY and CDR2 SVGAGI (reference sequence).

This chain uses TRBV11-3 with TRBJ2-7; 9 nucleotides align to TRBD2. V shed 2 bases, J shed 6 bases, and the junction held 8 bases outside the gene matches. Germline V gene data show CDR1 as SGHNT and CDR2 as YENEEA. The CDR3 runs 15 residues. This CDR3 is CASSLSTSGSSEQYF. The DNA for the CDR3 is TGTGCCAGCAGCTTAAGTACTAGCGGGTCGTCCGAGCAGTACTTC.

This chain uses TRBV9 with TRBJ1-3; D is possibly TRBD1 (5 bases). This CDR3 comprises 14 residues. CDR1 is SGDLS and CDR2 is YYNGEE in the germline V gene. The V gene lost 7 bases and the J gene lost 0 bases, with 11 bases spanning the gap. CDR3 loop: CASARGDSGNTIYF. The CDR3 region has the DNA TGTGCCAGCGCGCGAGGGGACTCTGGAAACACCATATATTTT.

J is TRBJ1-4 and V is TRBV28; TRBD1 matches at 9 bases. The CDR3 sequence is 15 residues long. The V and J ends lost 3 bases and 5 bases, in that order; junction bases with no gene match: 4. The germline V gene encodes CDR1 MDHEN and CDR2 SYDVKM. CDR3: CASSFGQGQNEKLFF. The CDR3 DNA follows: TGTGCCAGCAGTTTTGGACAGGGGCAAAATGAAAAACTGTTTTTT.

The rearrangement uses TRBV28 and TRBJ2-7; D not resolved. From germline, CDR1 is MDHEN and CDR2 SYDVKM. Trimming cost V 3 bases and J 1 base, with 7 bases left between them. The CDR3 has 13 amino acids. For the CDR3, the DNA is TGTGCCAGCAGTTTCGTGCCTTCCTACGAGCAGTACTTC. Its translation is CASSFVPSYEQYF. The complete variable domain, with remaining parts taken from reference TRBV28 and TRBJ2-7, reads DVKVTQSSRYLVKRTGEKVFLECVQDMDHENMFWYRQDPGLGLRLIYFSYDVKMKEKGDIPEGYSVSREKKERFSLILESASTNQTSMYLCASSFVPSYEQYFGPGTRLTVT.

This clone was observed a single time. The chain has TRBV7-2 and TRBJ1-1; weak D call: TRBD1 (5 bases). The CDR3 is made up of 13 amino acids. Trimming left V 5 bases short and J 11 bases short, with 18 bases between. CDR1 is SGHTA and CDR2 is FQGNSA in the germline V gene. The CDR3 nucleotides read TGTGCCAGCAGCGTTGGGACTCCCGGGCGGGCTTTCTTT. Its protein product is CASSVGTPGRAFF.

The chain couples TRBV5-1 to TRBJ2-6; 7 bases are a match to TRBD1. The CDR3 length is 16 residues. CDR1 and CDR2 from the germline V gene are SGHRS and YFSETQ. Trimming removed 4 bases from V and 2 bases from J; junction bases left unmatched: 6. The CDR3 loop reads CASSLQTGAGANVLTF. The CDR3 DNA reads as TGCGCCAGCAGCCTACAAACAGGGGCTGGGGCCAACGTCCTGACTTTC.

The chain couples TRBV28 to TRBJ1-1, with a weak D call TRBD1 (5 bases). Between the trimmed V and J ends, which lost 6 bases and 10 bases, there was a span of 12 bases. CDR3 length: 11 amino acids. Looked up from germline, CDR1 is MDHEN and CDR2 is SYDVKM. In DNA form, the CDR3 reads TGTGCCAGCAGCAGTCGACAGATAGCTTTCTTT. Its protein is CASSSRQIAFF.

The chain is built from TRBV6-1 and TRBJ1-1; D unresolved. Germline V gives CDR1 MNHNS, CDR2 SASEGT. V lost 2 bases and J 4 bases, leaving 11 bases between the germline ends. The CDR3 spans 14 residues. CDR3 protein: CASSEHGEATEAFF. CDR3 DNA sequence: TGTGCCAGCAGTGAACACGGGGAGGCCACTGAAGCTTTCTTT.

The V call is TRBV2, the J call TRBJ2-7; 7 nucleotides align to TRBD1. V gave up 5 bases and J gave up 5 bases; unmatched junction bases: 9. This CDR3 spans 14 amino acids. From germline, CDR1 is SNHLY and CDR2 FYNNEI. Here the CDR3 reads CASSLVTGVDEQYF. In nucleotides, the CDR3 is TGTGCCAGCAGTTTGGTTACAGGGGTTGACGAGCAGTACTTC.

This clone was recorded once. The gene calls are TRBV7-6 and TRBJ1-5, with TRBD1 matching over 7 bases. CDR3 size: 14 residues. The V gene's germline CDR1 is SGHVS and CDR2 FNYEAQ. Trimming removed 1 base from V and 4 bases from J; junction bases left unmatched: 1. In nucleotides, the CDR3 is TGTGCCAGCAGCTTAGACAGGGGAAATCAGCCCCAGCATTTT. Amino acid sequence: CASSLDRGNQPQHF.

This rearrangement joins TRBV18 to TRBJ1-4; D call uncertain. Germline V gene data show CDR1 as KGHSH and CDR2 as LQKENI. V gave up 5 bases and J gave up 2 bases, with 6 bases separating them. This CDR3 has 13 residues. The CDR3 sequence is CASSGVTNEKLFF. CDR3 bases: TGTGCCAGCTCAGGGGTCACTAATGAAAAACTGTTTTTT.